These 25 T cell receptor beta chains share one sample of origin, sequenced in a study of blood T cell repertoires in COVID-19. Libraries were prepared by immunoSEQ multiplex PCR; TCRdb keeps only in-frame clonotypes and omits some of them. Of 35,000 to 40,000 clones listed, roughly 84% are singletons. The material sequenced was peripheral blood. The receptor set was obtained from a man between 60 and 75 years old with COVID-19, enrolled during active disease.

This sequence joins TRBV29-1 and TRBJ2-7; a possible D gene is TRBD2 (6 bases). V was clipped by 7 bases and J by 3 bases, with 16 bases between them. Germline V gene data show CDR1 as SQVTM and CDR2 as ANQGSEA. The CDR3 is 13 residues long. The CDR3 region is CSATAQAGYEQYF. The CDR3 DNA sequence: TGCAGCGCCACCGCGCAAGCGGGCTACGAGCAGTACTTC.

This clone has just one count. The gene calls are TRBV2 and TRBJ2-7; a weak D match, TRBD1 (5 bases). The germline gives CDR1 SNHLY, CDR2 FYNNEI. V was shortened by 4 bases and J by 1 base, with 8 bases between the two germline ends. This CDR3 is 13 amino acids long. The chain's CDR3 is CASSGTFSYEQYF. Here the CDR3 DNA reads TGTGCCAGCAGTGGGACATTTTCCTACGAGCAGTACTTC.

The CDR3 reads CASSYGGSSTEAFF. The CDR3 nucleotides are TGTGCCAGCAGTTACGGGGGCTCGAGTACTGAAGCTTTCTTT. The chain carries TRBV6-2 or TRBV6-3 and TRBJ1-1; weak D call: TRBD1 (6 bases). Germline V gene lookup returns CDR1 MNHEY and CDR2 SVGEGT. The CDR3 has 14 residues. Trimming cost V 2 bases and J 5 bases, with 12 bases left between them.

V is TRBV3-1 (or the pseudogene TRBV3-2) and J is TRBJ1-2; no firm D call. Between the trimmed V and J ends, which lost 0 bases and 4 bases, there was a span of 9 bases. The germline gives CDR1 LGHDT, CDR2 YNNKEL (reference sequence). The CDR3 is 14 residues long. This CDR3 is CASSQDLRFYGYTF. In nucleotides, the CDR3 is TGTGCCAGCAGCCAAGATCTCAGATTCTATGGCTACACCTTC.

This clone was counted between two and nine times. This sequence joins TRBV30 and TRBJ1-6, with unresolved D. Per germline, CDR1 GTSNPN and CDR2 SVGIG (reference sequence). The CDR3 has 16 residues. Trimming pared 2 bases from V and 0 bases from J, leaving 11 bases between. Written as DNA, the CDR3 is TGTGCCTGGAGTATGGGTACGGGCTCCTATAATTCACCCCTCCACTTT. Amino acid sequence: CAWSMGTGSYNSPLHF.

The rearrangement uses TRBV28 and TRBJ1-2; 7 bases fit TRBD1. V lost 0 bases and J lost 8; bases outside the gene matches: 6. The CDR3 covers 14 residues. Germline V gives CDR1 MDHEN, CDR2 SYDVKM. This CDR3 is CASSLWLTGSGYTF. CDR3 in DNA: TGTGCCAGCAGTTTATGGTTGACAGGGAGCGGCTACACCTTC.

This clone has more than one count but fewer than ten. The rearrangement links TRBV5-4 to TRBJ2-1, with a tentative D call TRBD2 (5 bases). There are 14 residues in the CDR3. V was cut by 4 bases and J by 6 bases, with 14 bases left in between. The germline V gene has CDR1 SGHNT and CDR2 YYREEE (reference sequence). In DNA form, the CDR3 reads TGTGCCAGCAGCACGGACGCTAGCACCAATGAGCAGTTCTTC. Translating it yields CASSTDASTNEQFF. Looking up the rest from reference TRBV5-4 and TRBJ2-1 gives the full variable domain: ETGVTQSPTHLIKTRGQQVTLRCSSQSGHNTVSWYQQALGQGPQFIFQYYREEENGRGNFPPRFSGLQFPNYSSELNVNALELDDSALYLCASSTDASTNEQFFGPGTRLTVL.

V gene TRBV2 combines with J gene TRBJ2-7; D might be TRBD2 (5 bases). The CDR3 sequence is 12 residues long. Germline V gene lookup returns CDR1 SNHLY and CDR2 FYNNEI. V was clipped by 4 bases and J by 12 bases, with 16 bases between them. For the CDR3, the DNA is TGTGCCAGCAGTGGTGAGGGATTAGTTTGGTACTTC. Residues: CASSGEGLVWYF. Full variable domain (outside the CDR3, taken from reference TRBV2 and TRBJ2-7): EPEVTQTPSHQVTQMGQEVILRCVPISNHLYFYWYRQILGQKVEFLVSFYNNEISEKSEIFDDQFSVERPDGSNFTLKIRSTKLEDSAMYFCASSGEGLVWYFGPGTRLTVT.

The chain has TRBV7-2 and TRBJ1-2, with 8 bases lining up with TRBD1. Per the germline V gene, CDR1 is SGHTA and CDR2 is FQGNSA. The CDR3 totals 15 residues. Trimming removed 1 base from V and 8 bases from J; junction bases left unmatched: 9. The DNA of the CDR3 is TGTGCCAGCAGCTTAGACTCCCAGGGGGCGCGAGGCTACACCTTC. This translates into CASSLDSQGARGYTF.

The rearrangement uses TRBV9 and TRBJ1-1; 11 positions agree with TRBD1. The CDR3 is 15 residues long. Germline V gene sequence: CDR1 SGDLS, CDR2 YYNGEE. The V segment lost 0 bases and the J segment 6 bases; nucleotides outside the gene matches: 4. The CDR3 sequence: CASSVVGTGGSEAFF. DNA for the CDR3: TGTGCCAGCAGCGTAGTAGGGACAGGGGGTTCTGAAGCTTTCTTT.

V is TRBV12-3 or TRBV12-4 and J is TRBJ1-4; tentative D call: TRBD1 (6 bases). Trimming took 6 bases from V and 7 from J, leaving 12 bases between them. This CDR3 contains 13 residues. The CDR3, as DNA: TGTGCCAGCAGCGGGACACCGGGTGAAAAACTGTTTTTT. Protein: CASSGTPGEKLFF.

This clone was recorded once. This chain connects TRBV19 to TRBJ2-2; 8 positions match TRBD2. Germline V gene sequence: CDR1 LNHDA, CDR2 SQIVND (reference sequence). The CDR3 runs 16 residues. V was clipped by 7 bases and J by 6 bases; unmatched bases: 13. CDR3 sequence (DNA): TGTGCCAGTACCCTGTACTCAGCGGGAGTAGCCGGGGAGCTGTTTTTT. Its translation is CASTLYSAGVAGELFF. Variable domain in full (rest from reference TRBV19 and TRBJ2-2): DGGITQSPKYLFRKEGQNVTLSCEQNLNHDAMYWYRQDPGQGLRLIYYSQIVNDFQKGDIAEGYSVSREKKESFPLTVTSAQKNPTAFYLCASTLYSAGVAGELFFGEGSRLTVL.

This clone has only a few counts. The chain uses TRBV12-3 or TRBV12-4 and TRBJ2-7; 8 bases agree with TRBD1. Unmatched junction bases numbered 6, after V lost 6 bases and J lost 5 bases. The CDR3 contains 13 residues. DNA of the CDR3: TGTGCCAGCAGGGACAGGGTCGAGGACGAGCAGTACTTC. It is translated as CASRDRVEDEQYF.

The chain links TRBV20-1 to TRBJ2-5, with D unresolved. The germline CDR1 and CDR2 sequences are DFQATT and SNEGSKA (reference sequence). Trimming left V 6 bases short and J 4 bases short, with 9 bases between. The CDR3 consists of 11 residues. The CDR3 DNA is TGCAGTGCCCAAAGCCGAGAGACCCAGTACTTC. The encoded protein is CSAQSRETQYF.

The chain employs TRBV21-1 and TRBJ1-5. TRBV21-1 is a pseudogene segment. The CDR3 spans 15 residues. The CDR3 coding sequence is TGTGCCAGCAGCAAAGAAAAGCGCAGCAATCAGCCCCAGCATTTT. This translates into CASSKEKRSNQPQHF.

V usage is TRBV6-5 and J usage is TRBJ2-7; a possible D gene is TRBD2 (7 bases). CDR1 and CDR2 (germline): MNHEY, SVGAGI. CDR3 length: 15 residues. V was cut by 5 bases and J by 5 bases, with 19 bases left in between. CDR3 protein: CASSPLWGGADEQYF. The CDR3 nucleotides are TGTGCCAGCAGTCCCCTTTGGGGGGGGGCGGACGAGCAGTACTTC.

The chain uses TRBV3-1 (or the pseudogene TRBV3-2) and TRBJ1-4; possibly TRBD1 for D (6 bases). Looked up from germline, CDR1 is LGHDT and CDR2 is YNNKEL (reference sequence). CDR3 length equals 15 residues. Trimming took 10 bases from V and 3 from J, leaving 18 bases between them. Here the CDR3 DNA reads TGTGCCAACTTCCAAGAGCAGGGGTCTAATGAAAAACTGTTTTTT. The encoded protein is CANFQEQGSNEKLFF.

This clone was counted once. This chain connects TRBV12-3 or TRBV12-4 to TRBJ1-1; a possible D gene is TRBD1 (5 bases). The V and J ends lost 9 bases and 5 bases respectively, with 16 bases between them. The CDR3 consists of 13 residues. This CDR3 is CASNPSRVTEAFF. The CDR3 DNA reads TGTGCCAGTAACCCTTCCAGGGTTACTGAAGCTTTCTTT.

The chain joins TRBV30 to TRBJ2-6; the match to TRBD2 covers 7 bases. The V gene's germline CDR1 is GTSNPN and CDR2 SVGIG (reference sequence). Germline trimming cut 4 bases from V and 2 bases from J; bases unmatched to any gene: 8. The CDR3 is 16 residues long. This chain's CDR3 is CAWNLGGGAGANVLTF. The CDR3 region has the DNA TGTGCCTGGAACCTAGGTGGGGGGGCTGGGGCCAACGTCCTGACTTTC.

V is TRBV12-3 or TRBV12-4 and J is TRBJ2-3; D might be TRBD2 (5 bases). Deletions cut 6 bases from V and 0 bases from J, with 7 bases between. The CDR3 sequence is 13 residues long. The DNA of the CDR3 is TGTGCCAGCAGACTAGACAGCACAGATACGCAGTATTTT. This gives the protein CASRLDSTDTQYF.

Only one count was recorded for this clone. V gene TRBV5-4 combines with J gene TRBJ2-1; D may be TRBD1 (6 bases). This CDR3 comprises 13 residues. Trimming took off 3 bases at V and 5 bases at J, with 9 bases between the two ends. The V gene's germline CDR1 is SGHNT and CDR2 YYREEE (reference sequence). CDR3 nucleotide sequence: TGTGCCAGCAGCTCCCGGACAGACAATGAGCAGTTCTTC. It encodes CASSSRTDNEQFF.

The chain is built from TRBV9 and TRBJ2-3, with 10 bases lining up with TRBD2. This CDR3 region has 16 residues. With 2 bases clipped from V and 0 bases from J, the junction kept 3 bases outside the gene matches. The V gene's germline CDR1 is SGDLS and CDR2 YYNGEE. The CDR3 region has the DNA TGTGCCAGCAGCGTTAGCGGGGGGCCTAGCACAGATACGCAGTATTTT. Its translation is CASSVSGGPSTDTQYF. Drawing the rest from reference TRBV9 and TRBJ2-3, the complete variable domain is DSGVTQTPKHLITATGQRVTLRCSPRSGDLSVYWYQQSLDQGLQFLIQYYNGEERAKGNILERFSAQQFPDLHSELNLSSLELGDSALYFCASSVSGGPSTDTQYFGPGTRLTVL.

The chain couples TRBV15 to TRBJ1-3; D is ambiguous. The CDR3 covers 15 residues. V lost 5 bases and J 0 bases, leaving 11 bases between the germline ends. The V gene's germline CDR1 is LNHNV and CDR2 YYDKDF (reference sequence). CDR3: CATSAQPSSGNTIYF. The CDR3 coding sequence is TGTGCCACCAGCGCACAACCTAGCTCTGGAAACACCATATATTTT.

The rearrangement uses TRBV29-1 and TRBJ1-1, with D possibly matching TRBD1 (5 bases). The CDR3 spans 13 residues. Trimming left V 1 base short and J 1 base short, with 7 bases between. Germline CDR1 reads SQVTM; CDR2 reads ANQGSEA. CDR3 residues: CSVEVGQNTEAFF. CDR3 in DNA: TGCAGCGTTGAAGTGGGGCAGAACACTGAAGCTTTCTTT.

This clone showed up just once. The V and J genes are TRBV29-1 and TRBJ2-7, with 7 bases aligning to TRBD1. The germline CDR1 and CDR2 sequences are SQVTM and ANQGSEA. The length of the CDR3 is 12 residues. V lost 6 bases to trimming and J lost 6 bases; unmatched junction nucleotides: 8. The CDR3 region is CSVRTGNSEQYF. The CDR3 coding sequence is TGCAGCGTGAGGACAGGAAACAGCGAGCAGTACTTC.